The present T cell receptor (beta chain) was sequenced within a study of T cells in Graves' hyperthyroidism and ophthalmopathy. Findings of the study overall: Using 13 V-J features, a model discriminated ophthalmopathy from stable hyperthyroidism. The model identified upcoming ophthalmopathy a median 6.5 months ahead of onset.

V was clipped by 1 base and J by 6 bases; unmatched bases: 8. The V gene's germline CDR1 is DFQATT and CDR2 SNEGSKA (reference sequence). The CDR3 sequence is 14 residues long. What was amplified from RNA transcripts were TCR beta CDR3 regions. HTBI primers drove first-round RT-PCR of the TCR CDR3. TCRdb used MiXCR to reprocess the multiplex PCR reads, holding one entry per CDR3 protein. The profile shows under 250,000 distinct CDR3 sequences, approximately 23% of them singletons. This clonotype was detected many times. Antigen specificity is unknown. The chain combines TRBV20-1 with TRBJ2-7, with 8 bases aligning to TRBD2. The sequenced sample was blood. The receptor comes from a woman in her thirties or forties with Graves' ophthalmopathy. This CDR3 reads CSARGAGGPAEQYF. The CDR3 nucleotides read TGCAGTGCTAGAGGGGCGGGAGGCCCCGCCGAGCAGTACTTC.